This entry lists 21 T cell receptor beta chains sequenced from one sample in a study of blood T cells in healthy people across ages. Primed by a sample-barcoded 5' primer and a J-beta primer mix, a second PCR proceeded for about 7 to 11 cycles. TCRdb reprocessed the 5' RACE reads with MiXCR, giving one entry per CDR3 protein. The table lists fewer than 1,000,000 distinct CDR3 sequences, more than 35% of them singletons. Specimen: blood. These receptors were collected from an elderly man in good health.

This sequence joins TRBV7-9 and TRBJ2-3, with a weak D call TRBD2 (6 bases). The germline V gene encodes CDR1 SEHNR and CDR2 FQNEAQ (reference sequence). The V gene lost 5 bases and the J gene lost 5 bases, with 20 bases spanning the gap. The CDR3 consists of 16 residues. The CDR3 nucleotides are TGTGCCAGCAGCCCCCTTGGGACTCTTTCAGTAGATACGCAGTATTTT. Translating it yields CASSPLGTLSVDTQYF.

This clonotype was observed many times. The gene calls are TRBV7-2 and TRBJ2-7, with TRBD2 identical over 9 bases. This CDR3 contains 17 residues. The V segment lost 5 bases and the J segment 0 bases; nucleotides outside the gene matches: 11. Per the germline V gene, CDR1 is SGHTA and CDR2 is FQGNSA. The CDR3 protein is CASSPRPSGTSSYEQYF. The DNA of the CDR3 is TGTGCCAGCAGCCCCCGACCTAGCGGGACAAGCTCCTACGAGCAGTACTTC.

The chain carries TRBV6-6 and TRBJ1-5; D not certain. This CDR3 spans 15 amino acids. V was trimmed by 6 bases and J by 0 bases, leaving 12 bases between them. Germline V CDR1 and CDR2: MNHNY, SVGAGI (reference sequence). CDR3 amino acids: CASSPGSTSNQPQHF. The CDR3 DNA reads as TGTGCCAGCAGCCCCGGGTCCACTAGCAATCAGCCCCAGCATTTT.

The CDR3 region is CASSQELTSGSYEQYF. In DNA form, the CDR3 reads TGCGCCAGCAGCCAAGAACTAACTAGCGGCTCCTACGAGCAGTACTTC. The chain links TRBV4-3 to TRBJ2-7; 8 nucleotides align to TRBD2. V shed 0 bases and J 0 bases; nucleotides not matched to a gene: 4. Looked up from germline, CDR1 is LGHNA and CDR2 is YSLEER. The CDR3 has 16 amino acids.

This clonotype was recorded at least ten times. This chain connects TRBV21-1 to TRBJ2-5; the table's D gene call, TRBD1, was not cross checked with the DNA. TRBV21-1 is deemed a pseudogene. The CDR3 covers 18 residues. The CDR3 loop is CAGQANADSDTPKETQYF. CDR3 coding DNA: TGTGCCGGCCAAGCTAACGCCGACAGCGATACACCCAAAGAGACCCAGTACTTC.

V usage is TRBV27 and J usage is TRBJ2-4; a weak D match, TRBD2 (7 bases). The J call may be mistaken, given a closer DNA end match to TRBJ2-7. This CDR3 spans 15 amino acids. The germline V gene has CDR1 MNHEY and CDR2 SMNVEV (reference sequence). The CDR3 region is CASSFQGRGDYEQYF. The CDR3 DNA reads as TGTGCCAGCAGTTTCCAAGGGAGGGGGGACTACGAGCAGTACTTC.

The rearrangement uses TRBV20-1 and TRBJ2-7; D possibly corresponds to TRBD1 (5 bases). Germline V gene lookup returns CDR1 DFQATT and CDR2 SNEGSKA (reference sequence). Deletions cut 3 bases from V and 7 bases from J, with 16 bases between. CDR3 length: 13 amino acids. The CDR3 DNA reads TGCAGTGCTAGTAAGCAGGGATTGGGGGAGCAGTACTTC. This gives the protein CSASKQGLGEQYF.

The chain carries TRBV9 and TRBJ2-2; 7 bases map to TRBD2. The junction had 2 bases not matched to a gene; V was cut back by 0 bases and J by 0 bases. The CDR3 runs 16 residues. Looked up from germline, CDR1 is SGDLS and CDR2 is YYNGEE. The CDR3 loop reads CASSVGAGANTGELFF. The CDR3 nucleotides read TGTGCCAGCAGCGTAGGCGCGGGAGCGAACACCGGGGAGCTGTTTTTT.

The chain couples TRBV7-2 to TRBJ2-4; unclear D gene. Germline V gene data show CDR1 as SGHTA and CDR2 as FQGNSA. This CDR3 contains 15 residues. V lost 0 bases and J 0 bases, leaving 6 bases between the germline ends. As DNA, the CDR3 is TGTGCCAGCAGCTTAGCTAGACTAGCCAAAAACATTCAGTACTTC. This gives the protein CASSLARLAKNIQYF.

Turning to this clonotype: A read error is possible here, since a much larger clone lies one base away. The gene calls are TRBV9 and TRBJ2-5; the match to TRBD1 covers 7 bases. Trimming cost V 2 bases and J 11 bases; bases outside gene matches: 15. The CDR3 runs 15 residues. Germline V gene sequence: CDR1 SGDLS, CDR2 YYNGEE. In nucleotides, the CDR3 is TGTGCCAGCAGCGTTGGGGGACAGCCCCACAATGAGCAGTACTTC. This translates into CASSVGGQPHNEQYF.

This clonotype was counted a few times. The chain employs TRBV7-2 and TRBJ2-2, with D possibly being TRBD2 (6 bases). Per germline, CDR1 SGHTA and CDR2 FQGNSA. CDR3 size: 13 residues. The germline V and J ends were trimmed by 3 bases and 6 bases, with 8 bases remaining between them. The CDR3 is CASSFTGAGELFF. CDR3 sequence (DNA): TGTGCCAGCAGCTTTACGGGAGCCGGGGAGCTGTTTTTT.

DNA for the CDR3: TGTGCCAGCAGTTACTCCGTGAATTTGAATGAGCAGTTCTTC. As protein: CASSYSVNLNEQFF. The chain couples TRBV6-2 or TRBV6-3 to TRBJ2-1; D is ambiguous. The CDR3 is made up of 14 amino acids. Germline CDR1 and CDR2: MNHEY and SVGEGT. Trimming took 0 bases from V and 7 from J, leaving 10 bases between them.

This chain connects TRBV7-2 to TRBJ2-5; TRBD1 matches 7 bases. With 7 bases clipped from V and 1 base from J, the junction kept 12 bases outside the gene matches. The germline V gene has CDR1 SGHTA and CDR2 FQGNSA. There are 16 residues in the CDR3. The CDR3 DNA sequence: TGTGCCAGCATCAAATACACCGGACAGGTCCAAGAGACCCAGTACTTC. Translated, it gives CASIKYTGQVQETQYF.

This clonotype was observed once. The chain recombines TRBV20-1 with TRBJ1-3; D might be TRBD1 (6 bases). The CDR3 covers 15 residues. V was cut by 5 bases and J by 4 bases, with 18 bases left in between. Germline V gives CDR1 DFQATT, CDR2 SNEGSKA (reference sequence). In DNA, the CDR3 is TGCAGTGCTGGAGTCGACAGGCCGGGAGGAAACACCATATATTTT. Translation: CSAGVDRPGGNTIYF.

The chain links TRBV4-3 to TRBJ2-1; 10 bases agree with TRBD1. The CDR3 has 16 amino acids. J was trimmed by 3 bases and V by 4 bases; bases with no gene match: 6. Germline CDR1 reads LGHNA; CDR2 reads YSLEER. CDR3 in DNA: TGCGCCAGCAGCCCTGCGGGACAGGGGATCTACAATGAGCAGTTCTTC. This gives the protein CASSPAGQGIYNEQFF.

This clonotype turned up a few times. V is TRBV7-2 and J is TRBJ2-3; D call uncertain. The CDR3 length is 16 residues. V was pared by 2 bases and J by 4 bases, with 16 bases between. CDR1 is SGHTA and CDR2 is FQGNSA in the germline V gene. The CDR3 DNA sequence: TGTGCCAGCAGCTTAACCGAGGCATACGGCGCAGATACGCAGTATTTT. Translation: CASSLTEAYGADTQYF.

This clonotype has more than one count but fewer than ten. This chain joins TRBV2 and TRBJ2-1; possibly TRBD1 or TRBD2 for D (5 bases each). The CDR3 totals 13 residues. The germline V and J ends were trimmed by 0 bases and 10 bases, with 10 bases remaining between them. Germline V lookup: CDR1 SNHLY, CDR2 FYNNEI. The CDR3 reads CASSEAPGREQFF. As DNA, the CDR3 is TGTGCCAGCAGTGAAGCCCCGGGACGAGAGCAGTTCTTC. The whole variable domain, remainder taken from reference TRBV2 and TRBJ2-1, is EPEVTQTPSHQVTQMGQEVILRCVPISNHLYFYWYRQILGQKVEFLVSFYNNEISEKSEIFDDQFSVERPDGSNFTLKIRSTKLEDSAMYFCASSEAPGREQFFGPGTRLTVL.

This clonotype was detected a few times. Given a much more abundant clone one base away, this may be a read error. The CDR3 DNA is TGTGCCACCAGCAGTGGCCTCCTGGCAGGGGGCGAACGCGGGGAGCTGTTTTTT. Translating gives CATSSGLLAGGERGELFF. The chain carries TRBV15 and TRBJ2-2; 8 bases line up with TRBD1. The CDR3 length is 18 residues. Germline V gene sequence: CDR1 LNHNV, CDR2 YYDKDF (reference sequence). The V segment lost 3 bases and the J segment 7 bases; nucleotides outside the gene matches: 16.

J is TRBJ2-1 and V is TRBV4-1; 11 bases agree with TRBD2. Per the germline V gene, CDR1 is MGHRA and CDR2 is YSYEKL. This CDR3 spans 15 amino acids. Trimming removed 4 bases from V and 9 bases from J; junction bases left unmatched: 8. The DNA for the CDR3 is TGCGCCAGCAGCCGAGTAGCGGGGGGGAATAGTGAGCAGTTCTTC. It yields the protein CASSRVAGGNSEQFF.

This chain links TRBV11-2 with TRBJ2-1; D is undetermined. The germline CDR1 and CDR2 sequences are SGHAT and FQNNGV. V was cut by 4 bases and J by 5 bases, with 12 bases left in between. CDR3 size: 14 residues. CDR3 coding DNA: TGTGCCAGCAGCTCCCTCAGCCCTAACAATGAGCAGTTCTTC. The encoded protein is CASSSLSPNNEQFF.

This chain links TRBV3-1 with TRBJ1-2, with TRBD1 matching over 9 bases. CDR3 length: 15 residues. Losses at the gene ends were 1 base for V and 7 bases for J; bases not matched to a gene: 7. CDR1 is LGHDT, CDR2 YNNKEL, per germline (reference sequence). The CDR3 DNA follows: TGTGCCAGCAGCCAAGTACGGGGACAGGGCGGTGGCTACACCTTC. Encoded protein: CASSQVRGQGGGYTF. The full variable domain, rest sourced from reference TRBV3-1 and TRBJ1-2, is DTAVSQTPKYLVTQMGNDKSIKCEQNLGHDTMYWYKQDSKKFLKIMFSYNNKELIINETVPNRFSPKSPDKAHLNLHINSLELGDSAVYFCASSQVRGQGGGYTFGSGTRLTVV.